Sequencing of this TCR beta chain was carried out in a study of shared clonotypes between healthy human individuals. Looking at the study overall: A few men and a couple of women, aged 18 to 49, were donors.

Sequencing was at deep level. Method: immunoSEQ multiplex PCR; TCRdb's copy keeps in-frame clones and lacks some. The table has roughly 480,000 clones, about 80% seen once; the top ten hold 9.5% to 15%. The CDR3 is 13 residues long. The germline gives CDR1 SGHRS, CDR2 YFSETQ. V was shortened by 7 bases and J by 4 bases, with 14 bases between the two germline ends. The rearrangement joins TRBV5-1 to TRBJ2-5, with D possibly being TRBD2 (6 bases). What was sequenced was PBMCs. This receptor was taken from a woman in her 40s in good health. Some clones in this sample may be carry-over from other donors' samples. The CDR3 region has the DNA TGCGCCAGCTTCCCCCTGGGGGGAGAGACCCAGTACTTC. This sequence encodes CASFPLGGETQYF.